This T cell receptor (beta chain) was observed in a study of cytomegalovirus exposure and HLA in healthy donors. Study results and limitations: A later analysis found common viral pathogens apparently linked to several of the most significant clusters. What was likely a sequencing artifact was a cluster of highly shared sequence variants.

Germline assignment: CDR1 LNHDA and CDR2 SQIVND (reference sequence). With V trimmed by 1 base and J by 4 bases, 4 bases remained unmatched. CDR3 length equals 15 residues. The PCR had 60 Vbeta and 13 Jbeta primers. Assay used: immunoSEQ multiplex PCR; TCRdb lists only in-frame clones, some missing. The table records roughly 150,000 clones, about 72% of them present only once. Details on this clone: The target antigen is unknown.

The chain uses TRBV19 and TRBJ2-5; 9 positions match TRBD1. The TCR was taken from a male donor in good health and CMV-seronegative. Specimen: PBMCs. This CDR3 is CASSIGDRGRETQYF. In DNA form, the CDR3 reads TGTGCCAGTAGTATAGGCGACAGGGGGAGAGAGACCCAGTACTTC.